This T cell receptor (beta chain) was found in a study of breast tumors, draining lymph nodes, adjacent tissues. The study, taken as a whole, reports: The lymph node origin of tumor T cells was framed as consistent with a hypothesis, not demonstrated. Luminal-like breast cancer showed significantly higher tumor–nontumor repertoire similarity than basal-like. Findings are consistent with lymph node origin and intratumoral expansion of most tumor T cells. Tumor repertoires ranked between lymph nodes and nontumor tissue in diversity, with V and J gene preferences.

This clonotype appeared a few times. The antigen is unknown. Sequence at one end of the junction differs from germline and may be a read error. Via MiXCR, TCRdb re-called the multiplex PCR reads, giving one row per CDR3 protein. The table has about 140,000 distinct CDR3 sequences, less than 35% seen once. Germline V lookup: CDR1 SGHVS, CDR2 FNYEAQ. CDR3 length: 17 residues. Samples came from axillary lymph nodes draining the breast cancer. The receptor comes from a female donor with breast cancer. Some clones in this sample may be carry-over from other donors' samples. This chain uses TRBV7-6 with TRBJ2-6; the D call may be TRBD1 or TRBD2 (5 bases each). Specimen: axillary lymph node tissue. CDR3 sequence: CASSLYGGSSGANLLTF. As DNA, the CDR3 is TGTGCTAGCAGCTTATACGGAGGAAGCTCTGGGGCCAACCTCTTGACTTTC.